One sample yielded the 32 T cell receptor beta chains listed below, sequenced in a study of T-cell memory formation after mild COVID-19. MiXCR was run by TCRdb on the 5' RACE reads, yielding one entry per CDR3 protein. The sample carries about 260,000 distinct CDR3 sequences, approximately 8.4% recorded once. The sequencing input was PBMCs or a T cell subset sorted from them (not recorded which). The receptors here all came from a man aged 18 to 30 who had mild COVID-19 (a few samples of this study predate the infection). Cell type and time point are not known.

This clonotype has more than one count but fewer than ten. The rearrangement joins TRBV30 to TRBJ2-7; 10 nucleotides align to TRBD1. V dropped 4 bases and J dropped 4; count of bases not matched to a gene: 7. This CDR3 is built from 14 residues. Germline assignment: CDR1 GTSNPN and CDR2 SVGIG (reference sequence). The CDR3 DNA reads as TGTGCCTGGACCGGACAGGGGGAAGTATACGAGCAGTACTTC. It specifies CAWTGQGEVYEQYF.

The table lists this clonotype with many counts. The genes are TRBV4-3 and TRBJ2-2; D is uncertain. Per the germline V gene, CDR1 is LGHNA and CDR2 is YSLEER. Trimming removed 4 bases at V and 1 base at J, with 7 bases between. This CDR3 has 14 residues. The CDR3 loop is CASSPGWNTGELFF. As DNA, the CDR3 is TGCGCCAGCAGCCCCGGTTGGAACACCGGGGAGCTGTTTTTT.

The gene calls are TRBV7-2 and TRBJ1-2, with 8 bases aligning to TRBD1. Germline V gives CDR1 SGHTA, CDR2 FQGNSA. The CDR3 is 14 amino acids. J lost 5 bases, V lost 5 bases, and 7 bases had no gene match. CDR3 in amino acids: CASSPTGGGYGYTF. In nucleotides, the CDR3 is TGTGCCAGCAGCCCCACAGGGGGAGGGTATGGCTACACCTTC.

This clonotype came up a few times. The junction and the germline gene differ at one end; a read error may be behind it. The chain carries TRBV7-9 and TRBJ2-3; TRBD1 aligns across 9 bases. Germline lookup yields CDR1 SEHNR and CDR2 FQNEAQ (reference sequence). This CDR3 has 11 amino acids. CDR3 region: CRTGVTDTQYF. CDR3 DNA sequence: TGCCGGACAGGGGTAACAGATACGCAGTATTTT. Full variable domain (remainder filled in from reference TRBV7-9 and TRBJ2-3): DTGVSQNPRHKITKRGQNVTFRCDPISEHNRLYWYRQTLGQGPEFLTYFQNEAQLEKSRLLSDRFSAERPKGSFSTLEIQRTEQGDSAMYLCRTGVTDTQYFGPGTRLTVL.

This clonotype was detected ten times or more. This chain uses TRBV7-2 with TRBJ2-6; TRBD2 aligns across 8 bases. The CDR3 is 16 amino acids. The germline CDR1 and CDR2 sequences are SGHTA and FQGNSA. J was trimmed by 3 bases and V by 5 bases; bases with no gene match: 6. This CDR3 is CASSQGLVHGANVLTF. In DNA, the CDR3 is TGTGCCAGCAGCCAGGGACTAGTCCATGGGGCCAACGTCCTGACTTTC. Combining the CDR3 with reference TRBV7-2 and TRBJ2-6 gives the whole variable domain GAGVSQSPSNKVTEKGKDVELRCDPISGHTALYWYRQSLGQGLEFLIYFQGNSAPDKSGLPSDRFSAERTGGSVSTLTIQRTQQEDSAVYLCASSQGLVHGANVLTFGAGSRLTVL.

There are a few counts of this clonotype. The DNA for the CDR3 is TGTGCCATCAGTGCTTCCATGAATCAGCCCCAGCATTTT. Translating gives CAISASMNQPQHF. The chain combines TRBV10-3 with TRBJ1-5, with unresolved D. Trimming removed 4 bases at V and 4 bases at J, with 8 bases between. Germline V gene sequence: CDR1 ENHRY, CDR2 SYGVKD. This CDR3 region has 13 residues.

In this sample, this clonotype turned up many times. The CDR3 sequence: CASSLASANYGYTF. As DNA, the CDR3 is TGTGCCAGCAGTTTGGCTTCGGCTAACTATGGCTACACCTTC. The chain employs TRBV12-3 or TRBV12-4 and TRBJ1-2; D unresolved. The CDR3 consists of 14 residues. Between the trimmed V and J ends, which lost 3 bases and 0 bases, there was a span of 8 bases.

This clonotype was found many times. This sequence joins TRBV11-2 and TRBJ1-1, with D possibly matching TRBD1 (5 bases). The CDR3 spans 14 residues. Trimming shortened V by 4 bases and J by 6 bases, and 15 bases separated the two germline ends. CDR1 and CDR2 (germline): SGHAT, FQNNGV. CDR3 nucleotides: TGTGCCAGCAGCTCCCCGGCAGGGTCGCCTGAAGCTTTCTTT. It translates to CASSSPAGSPEAFF.

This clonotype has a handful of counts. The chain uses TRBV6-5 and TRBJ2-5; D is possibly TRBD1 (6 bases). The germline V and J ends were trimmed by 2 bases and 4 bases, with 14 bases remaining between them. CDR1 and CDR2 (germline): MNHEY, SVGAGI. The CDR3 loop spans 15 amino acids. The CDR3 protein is CASSYARGMRETQYF. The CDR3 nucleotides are TGTGCCAGCAGTTACGCCAGGGGAATGAGAGAGACCCAGTACTTC.

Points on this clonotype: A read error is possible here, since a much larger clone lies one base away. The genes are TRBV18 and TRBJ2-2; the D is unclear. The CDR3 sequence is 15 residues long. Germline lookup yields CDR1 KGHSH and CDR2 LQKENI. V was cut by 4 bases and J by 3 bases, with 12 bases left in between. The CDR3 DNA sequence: TGTGCCAGCTCACGAGTACGCGCGGACACCGGGGAGCTGTTTTTT. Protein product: CASSRVRADTGELFF.

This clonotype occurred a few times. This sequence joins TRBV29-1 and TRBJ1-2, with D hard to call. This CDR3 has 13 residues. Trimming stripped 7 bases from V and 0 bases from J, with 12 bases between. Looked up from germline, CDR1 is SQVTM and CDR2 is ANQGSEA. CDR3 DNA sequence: TGCAGCGCCTACGGGGTTTCTAACTATGGCTACACCTTC. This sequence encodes CSAYGVSNYGYTF.

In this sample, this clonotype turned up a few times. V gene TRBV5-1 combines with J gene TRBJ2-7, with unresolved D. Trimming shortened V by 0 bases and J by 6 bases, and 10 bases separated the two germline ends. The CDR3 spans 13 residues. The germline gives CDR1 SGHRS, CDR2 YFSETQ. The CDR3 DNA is TGCGCCAGCAGCTTGGCCGTCCTCTCCGAGCAGTACTTC. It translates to CASSLAVLSEQYF. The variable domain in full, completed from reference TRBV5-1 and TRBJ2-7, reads KAGVTQTPRYLIKTRGQQVTLSCSPISGHRSVSWYQQTPGQGLQFLFEYFSETQRNKGNFPGRFSGRQFSNSRSEMNVSTLELGDSALYLCASSLAVLSEQYFGPGTRLTVT.

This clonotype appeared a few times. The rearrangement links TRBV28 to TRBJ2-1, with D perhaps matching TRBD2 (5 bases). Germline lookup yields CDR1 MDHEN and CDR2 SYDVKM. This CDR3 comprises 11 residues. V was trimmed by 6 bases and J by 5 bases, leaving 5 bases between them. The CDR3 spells CASRGDNEQFF. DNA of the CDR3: TGTGCCAGCAGGGGAGACAATGAGCAGTTCTTC.

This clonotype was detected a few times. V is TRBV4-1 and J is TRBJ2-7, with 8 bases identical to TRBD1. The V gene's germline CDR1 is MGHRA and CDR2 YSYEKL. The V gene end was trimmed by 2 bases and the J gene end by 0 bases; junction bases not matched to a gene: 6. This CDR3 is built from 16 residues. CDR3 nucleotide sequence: TGCGCCAGCAGCCAATACAGGGGGATCAGCTCCTACGAGCAGTACTTC. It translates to CASSQYRGISSYEQYF.

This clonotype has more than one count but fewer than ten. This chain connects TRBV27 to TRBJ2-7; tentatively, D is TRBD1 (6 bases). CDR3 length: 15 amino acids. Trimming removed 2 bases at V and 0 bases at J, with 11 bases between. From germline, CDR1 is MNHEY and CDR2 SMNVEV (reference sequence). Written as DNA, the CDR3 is TGTGCCAGCAGTTTAGGGGGCGCCGGCTCCTACGAGCAGTACTTC. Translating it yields CASSLGGAGSYEQYF.

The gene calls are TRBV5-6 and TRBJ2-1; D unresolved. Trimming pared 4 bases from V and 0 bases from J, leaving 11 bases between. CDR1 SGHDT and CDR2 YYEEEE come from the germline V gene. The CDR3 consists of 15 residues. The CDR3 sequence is CASSKRGYSYNEQFF. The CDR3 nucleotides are TGTGCCAGCAGCAAGAGAGGCTACTCCTACAATGAGCAGTTCTTC.

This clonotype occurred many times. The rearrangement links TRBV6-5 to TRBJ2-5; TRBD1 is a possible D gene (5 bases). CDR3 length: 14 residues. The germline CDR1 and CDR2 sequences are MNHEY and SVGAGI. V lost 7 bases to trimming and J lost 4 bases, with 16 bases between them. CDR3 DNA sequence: TGTGCCAGCACCCAAGACAGCGAGCGAGAGACCCAGTACTTC. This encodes CASTQDSERETQYF.

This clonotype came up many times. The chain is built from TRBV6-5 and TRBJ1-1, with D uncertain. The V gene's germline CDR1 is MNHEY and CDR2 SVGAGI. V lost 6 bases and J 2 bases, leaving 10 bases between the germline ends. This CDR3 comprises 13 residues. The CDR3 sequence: CASSHRANTEAFF. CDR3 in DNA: TGTGCCAGCAGCCACCGGGCCAACACTGAAGCTTTCTTT.

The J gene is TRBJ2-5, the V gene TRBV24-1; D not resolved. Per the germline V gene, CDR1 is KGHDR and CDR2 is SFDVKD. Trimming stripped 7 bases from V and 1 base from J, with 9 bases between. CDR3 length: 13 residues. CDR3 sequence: CATRDRTQETQYF. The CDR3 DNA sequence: TGTGCCACCAGGGACCGAACCCAAGAGACCCAGTACTTC.

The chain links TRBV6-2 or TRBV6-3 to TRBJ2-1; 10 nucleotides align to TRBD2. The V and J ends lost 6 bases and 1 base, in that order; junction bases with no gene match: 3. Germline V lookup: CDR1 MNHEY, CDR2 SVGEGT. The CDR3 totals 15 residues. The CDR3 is CASSKRGGSYNEQFF. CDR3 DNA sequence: TGTGCCAGCAGCAAGCGGGGGGGATCCTACAATGAGCAGTTCTTC.

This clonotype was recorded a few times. CDR3 bases: TGTGCCAGCACGAAAGACAGAGAAGGTGGCTACACCTTC. Encoded protein: CASTKDREGGYTF. This chain joins TRBV6-1 and TRBJ1-2; perhaps TRBD1 as D (5 bases). Germline V gives CDR1 MNHNS, CDR2 SASEGT. The CDR3 runs to 13 residues. Trimming took off 7 bases at V and 7 bases at J, with 16 bases between the two ends.

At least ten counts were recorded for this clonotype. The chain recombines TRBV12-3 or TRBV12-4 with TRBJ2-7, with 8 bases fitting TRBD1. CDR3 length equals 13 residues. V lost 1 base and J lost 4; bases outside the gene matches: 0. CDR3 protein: CASSLGTGYEQYF. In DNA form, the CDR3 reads TGTGCCAGCAGTTTAGGGACAGGGTACGAGCAGTACTTC.

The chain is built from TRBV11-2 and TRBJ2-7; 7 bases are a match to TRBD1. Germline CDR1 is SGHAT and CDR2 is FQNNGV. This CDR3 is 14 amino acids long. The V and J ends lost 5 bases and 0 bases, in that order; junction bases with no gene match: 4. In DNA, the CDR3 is TGTGCCAGCAGCCGAGGACAGGTCTCCTACGAGCAGTACGTC. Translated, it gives CASSRGQVSYEQYV.

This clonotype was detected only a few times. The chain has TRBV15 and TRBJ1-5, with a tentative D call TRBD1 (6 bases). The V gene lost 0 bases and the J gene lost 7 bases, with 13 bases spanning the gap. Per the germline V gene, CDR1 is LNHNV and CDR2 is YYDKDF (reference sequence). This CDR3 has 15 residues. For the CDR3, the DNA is TGTGCCACCAGCAGAGATCTGGCAGGGGTACAGCCCCAGCATTTT. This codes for CATSRDLAGVQPQHF.

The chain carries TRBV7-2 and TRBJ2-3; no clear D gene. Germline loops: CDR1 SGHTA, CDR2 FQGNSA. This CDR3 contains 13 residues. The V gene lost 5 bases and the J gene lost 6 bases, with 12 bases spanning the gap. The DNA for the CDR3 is TGTGCCAGCAGCCTGTCAGTGTTTGATACGCAGTATTTT. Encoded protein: CASSLSVFDTQYF. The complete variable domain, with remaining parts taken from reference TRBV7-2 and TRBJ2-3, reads GAGVSQSPSNKVTEKGKDVELRCDPISGHTALYWYRQSLGQGLEFLIYFQGNSAPDKSGLPSDRFSAERTGGSVSTLTIQRTQQEDSAVYLCASSLSVFDTQYFGPGTRLTVL.

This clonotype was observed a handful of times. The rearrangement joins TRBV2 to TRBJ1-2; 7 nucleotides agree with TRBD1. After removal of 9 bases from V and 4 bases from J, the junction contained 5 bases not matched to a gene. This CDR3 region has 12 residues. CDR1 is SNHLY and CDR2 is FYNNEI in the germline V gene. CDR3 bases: TGTGCCAGTATTGACAGGGCCTATGGCTACACCTTC. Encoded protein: CASIDRAYGYTF.

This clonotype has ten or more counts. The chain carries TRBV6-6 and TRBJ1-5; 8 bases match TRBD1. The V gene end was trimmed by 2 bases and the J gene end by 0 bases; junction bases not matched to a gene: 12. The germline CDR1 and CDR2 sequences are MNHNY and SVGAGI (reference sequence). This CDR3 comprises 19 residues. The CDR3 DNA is TGTGCCAGCAGTTACCCCGGACAGGGACGGATTTATAGCAATCAGCCCCAGCATTTT. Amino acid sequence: CASSYPGQGRIYSNQPQHF.

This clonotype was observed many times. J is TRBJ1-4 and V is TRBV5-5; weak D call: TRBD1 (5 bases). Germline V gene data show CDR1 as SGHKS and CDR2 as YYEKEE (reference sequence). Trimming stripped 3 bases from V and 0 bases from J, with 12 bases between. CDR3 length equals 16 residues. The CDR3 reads CASSSGHHATNEKLFF. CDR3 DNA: TGTGCCAGCAGCTCCGGACACCACGCAACTAATGAAAAACTGTTTTTT.

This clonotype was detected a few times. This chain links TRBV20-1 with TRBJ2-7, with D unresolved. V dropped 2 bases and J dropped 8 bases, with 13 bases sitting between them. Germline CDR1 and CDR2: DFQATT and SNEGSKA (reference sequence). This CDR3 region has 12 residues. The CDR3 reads CSARPDSTKQYV. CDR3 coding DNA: TGCAGTGCTAGACCTGACTCAACCAAGCAGTACGTC.

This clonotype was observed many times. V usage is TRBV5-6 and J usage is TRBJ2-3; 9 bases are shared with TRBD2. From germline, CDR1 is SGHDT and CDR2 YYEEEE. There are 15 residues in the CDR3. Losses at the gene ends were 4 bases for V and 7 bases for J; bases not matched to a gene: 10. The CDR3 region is CASSQDLAGYYTQYF. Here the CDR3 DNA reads TGTGCCAGCAGCCAGGACCTAGCGGGGTATTATACGCAGTATTTT. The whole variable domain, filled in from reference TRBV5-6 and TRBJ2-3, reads DAGVTQSPTHLIKTRGQQVTLRCSPKSGHDTVSWYQQALGQGPQFIFQYYEEEERQRGNFPDRFSGHQFPNYSSELNVNALLLGDSALYLCASSQDLAGYYTQYFGPGTRLTVL.

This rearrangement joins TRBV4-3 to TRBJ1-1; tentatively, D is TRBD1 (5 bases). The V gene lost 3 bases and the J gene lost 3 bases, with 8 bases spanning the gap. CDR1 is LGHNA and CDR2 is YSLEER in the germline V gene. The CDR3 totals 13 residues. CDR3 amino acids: CASSQETDTEAFF. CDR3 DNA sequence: TGCGCCAGCAGCCAGGAGACAGACACTGAAGCTTTCTTT.

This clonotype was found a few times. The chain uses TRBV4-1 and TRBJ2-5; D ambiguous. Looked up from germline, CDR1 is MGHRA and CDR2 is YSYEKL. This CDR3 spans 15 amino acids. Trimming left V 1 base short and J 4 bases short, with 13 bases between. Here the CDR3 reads CASSQAPGLGETQYF. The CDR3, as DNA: TGCGCCAGCAGCCAAGCGCCCGGCCTCGGAGAGACCCAGTACTTC.